This TCR beta chain was observed in a study of T cell responses to AZD1222 COVID-19 vaccine listed by TCRdb under 2021. For the wider study: AZD1222 recipients with second doses at about 4 weeks or about 12 weeks were pooled, because spike-specific TCR depth and breadth did not differ between schedules. TCR sequencing was performed for 230 to 250 trial participants, of whom around 210 were given two doses of AZD1222 and some 26 were given two doses of MenACWY control vaccine. Trial participants were enrolled by age into subgroups of 18-55, 56-69 and 70-plus years, and about 150, 27 and 61 TCR-sequenced participants, respectively, were included in these subgroups. Results and caveats for the whole study, not just this receptor: Only six AZD1222 recipients were SARS-CoV-2 seropositive at baseline, limiting conclusions about previously exposed vaccinees. A significant rise in spike-specific TCR breadth and depth was observed after two AZD1222 doses relative to day 0 and relative to MenACWY recipients. In the small 56-69-year group, the increase in depth fell short of significance, most likely because of low power. Because no day 14 peak-response samples were available, the repertoires could be characterized only after the peak T cell response. Most participants were white British and females outnumbered males, and the authors suggested that clonal diversity may have been underestimated. Vaccine-associated CD4 TCRs spanned the whole spike protein, with dominant responses in regions 160-218 and 743-854. Epitopes outside the regions mutated in the B.1.351 and B.1.1.7 variants were reportedly recognized by nearly half of the unique spike-specific TCRs.

The CDR3 regions of human TCRbeta chains were analyzed by immunosequencing. In the source study's methods: Repertoire TCRs were checked for matches against a reference library of SARS-CoV-2-specific TCRs that had been generated using the MIRA antigen-specificity platform. Breadth was defined as the fraction of unique TCRs that were SARS-CoV-2-associated, and depth was defined as the fraction of total T cells that were SARS-CoV-2-associated. Using the MIRA data, every spike-specific TCR was mapped to the spike region that the TCR reacted to and assigned to either a CD4 or a CD8 class. Log10-transformed breadth and depth values were compared by one-way ANOVA with Sidak's multiple comparisons tests. As stored in TCRdb, this immuneACCESS dataset retains in-frame rearrangements with V and J assigned. A fraction of the clones does not appear; measured against another copy, unresolved V genes explain less than half of the discrepancy, and the remainder lacks a known reason. V and J calls and clone size come straight from that table; D and trimming were deduced from the DNA. The sample has some 120,000 clones on record, about 89% of them singletons. The biggest ten clones account for 5.4% of the sample.

Points on this clone: Its antigen is currently not known. Within one base of it there is no much larger clone, and no base qualities were kept.

Reading the label with the study, this specimen's time point is: baseline before first vaccination. Vaccinee samples were obtained from the UK trials COV001 and COV002, which included a single-blind randomized controlled phase 2/3 trial of AZD1222 (ChAdOx1 nCoV-19) in healthy adults. Trial participant PBMC samples were collected at day 0 and day 28 after the second dose for TCRbeta chain sequencing. CDR1 is given as ENHRY and CDR2 as SYGVKD, both from the germline V gene. Germline trimming: 2 bases from V, 4 bases from J; junction bases outside gene matches: 4. The CDR3 measures 15 amino acids from cysteine to phenylalanine. CDR3 DNA is the only sequence kept; it has 45 bases, read in frame from the first base.

This TCR was recovered from an adult in good health. The material was peripheral blood, obtained on day 0 of AZD1222 vaccination. The sequence links TRBV10-3 to TRBJ2-3; a stretch of 9 junction bases matches TRBD1. The DNA sequence reads TGTGCCATCAGTGAGCAACAGGGGGCTTCAGATACGCAGTATTTT. It codes for CAISEQQGASDTQYF.